This TCR beta chain was sequenced for a study of T cell responses to AZD1222 COVID-19 vaccine. There are a few counts of this clone. Its antigen is unidentified. Points from the study as a whole: Within unmutated variant regions lay the reported targets of nearly half of spike-specific TCRs. Repertoires were collected only later (after the peak T cell response had occurred). Once two AZD1222 doses were given, Spike-specific TCR breadth and depth went up. The study identified only five to seven AZD1222 recipients as seropositive at baseline.

Here immunoSEQ multiplex PCR was the method, and the copy in TCRdb shows in-frame clones only, minus some. The sample has 90,000 to 120,000 clones, around nine tenths seen once. This CDR3 is 14 amino acids long. Germline loops: CDR1 LNHDA, CDR2 SQIVND (reference sequence). V lost 4 bases and J 0 bases, leaving 9 bases between the germline ends. The chain carries TRBV19 and TRBJ1-1; weak D call: TRBD1 (5 bases). The clonotype was recovered from an adult who received the AZD1222 COVID-19 vaccine. This sample comprised peripheral blood, obtained 28 days after the second AZD1222 dose. The CDR3 DNA sequence: TGTGCCAGTAGTACCGACAGCATGAACACTGAAGCTTTCTTT. It translates to CASSTDSMNTEAFF.